This T cell receptor (beta chain) is drawn from a study of monozygotic twins with cystic fibrosis. The protocol was immunoSEQ multiplex PCR, while the TCRdb copy is restricted to in-frame clones and leaves out a portion. Among 30,000 to 45,000 clones listed, approximately 84% were seen once. The material sequenced was blood. The receptor comes from a girl aged 2-10 years with cystic fibrosis.

DNA of the CDR3: TGTGCCAGCGTAAAAGGGGGTACTAATGAAAAACTGTTTTTT. Its protein product is CASVKGGTNEKLFF. The rearrangement joins TRBV25-1 to TRBJ1-4, with D perhaps matching TRBD1 (6 bases). This CDR3 is built from 14 residues. CDR1 is MGHDK and CDR2 is SYGVNS in the germline V gene. V lost 8 bases and J lost 2, with 12 bases in between. The whole variable domain, filled in from reference TRBV25-1 and TRBJ1-4, reads EADIYQTPRYLVIGTGKKITLECSQTMGHDKMYWYQQDPGMELHLIHYSYGVNSTEKGDLSSESTVSRIRTEHFPLTLESARPSHTSQYLCASVKGGTNEKLFFGSGTQLSVL.